This T cell receptor beta chain appears in the sequencing data of a study of blood T cell repertoires in COVID-19. On the study more broadly: From the United States, Italy and Spain came samples of acute and convalescent COVID-19.

V gave up 2 bases and J gave up 4 bases, with 8 bases separating them. Germline V gene data show CDR1 as LGHNA and CDR2 as YSLEER. The CDR3 is 13 amino acids. Method: immunoSEQ multiplex PCR; TCRdb's copy keeps in-frame clones and lacks some. Among about 240,000 clones listed, around 89% were seen once. Sequencing input: PBMCs or T cells enriched from blood (not recorded which). This TCR was sampled from a woman under 40 who had recovered from COVID-19. The genes are TRBV4-3 and TRBJ1-2; D is unclear. The CDR3 loop is CASSQNLRYGYTF. The CDR3 DNA is TGCGCCAGCAGCCAAAATTTGCGCTATGGCTACACCTTC.